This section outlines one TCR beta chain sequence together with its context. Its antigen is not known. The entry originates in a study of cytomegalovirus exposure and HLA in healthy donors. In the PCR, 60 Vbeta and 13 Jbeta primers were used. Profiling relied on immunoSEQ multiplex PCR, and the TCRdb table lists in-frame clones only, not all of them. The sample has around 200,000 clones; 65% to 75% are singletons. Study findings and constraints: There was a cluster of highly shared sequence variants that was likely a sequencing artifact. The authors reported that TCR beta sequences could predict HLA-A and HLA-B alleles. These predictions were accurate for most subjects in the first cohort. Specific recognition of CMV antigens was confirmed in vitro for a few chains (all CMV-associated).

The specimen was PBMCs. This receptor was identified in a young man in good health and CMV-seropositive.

The CDR3 here is CASSLQGIGTGELFF. In DNA form, the CDR3 reads TGTGCCAGCAGTTTACAGGGTATAGGCACCGGGGAGCTGTTTTTT. The chain links TRBV6-5 to TRBJ2-2; a possible D gene is TRBD1 (6 bases). CDR1 is MNHEY and CDR2 is SVGAGI in the germline V gene. CDR3 size: 15 residues. Trimming took off 4 bases at V and 4 bases at J, with 13 bases between the two ends.